Sequencing of this TCR beta chain was carried out in a study of response to subunit inactivated influenza vaccine. This clonotype was counted a few times. TCRdb redid the calling of the RT-PCR reads with MiXCR, one entry per CDR3 protein. Here the sample spans about 540,000 distinct CDR3 sequences, under 25% being singletons. Per the germline V gene, CDR1 is ENHRY and CDR2 is SYGVKD. CDR3 length: 18 amino acids. The junction had 5 bases not matched to a gene; V was cut back by 4 bases and J by 0 bases. These data also featured in a second study, about T cells expressing NK-cell markers. As reported in that work: cDNA encoding TCR beta was synthesized via 5'RACE template switching incorporating UMIs. Sorted T-cell subsets CD3+CD56+NKG2C+, CD3+CD56+NKG2C- and CD3+CD56-NKG2C+ were TCR beta-sequenced. Seven HCMV-seropositive donors and one seronegative donor made up the eight sequenced donors. T cells sorted in several experiments were restricted to alpha-beta TCR T cells by an anti-gamma-delta TCR antibody. These clonotypes also led the CD3+CD56-NKG2C+ fraction in several donors.

The J gene is TRBJ2-1, the V gene TRBV10-3, with 14 bases matching TRBD2. The sample was CD4+ T cells sorted from PBMCs, taken 11 to 12 days after vaccination. The receptor was derived from a man aged 45-65 years who received an inactivated influenza vaccine. This CDR3 is CAISGGLAGDYSYNEQFF. In nucleotides, the CDR3 is TGTGCCATCAGTGGGGGACTAGCGGGAGACTACTCCTACAATGAGCAGTTCTTC.